This paragraph covers one TCR beta chain sequence. Its recognized antigen is unknown. Qualities for individual bases were not recorded, and no much larger clone is one base off. The germline V gene (reference sequence) sets CDR1 to LNHDA and CDR2 to SQIVND. The CDR3 holds 14 amino acids from the cysteine to the phenylalanine. The sequence is cut down to CDR3 DNA, 42 bases in frame from base 1. Trimming removed 8 bases from V and 0 bases from J, leaving 10 bases between the germline ends. PBMC libraries used mostly approximately 0.5 ug of input genomic DNA for deep sequencing, with six replicates per sample. TCRbeta libraries were prepared with the immunoSEQ hsTCRbeta kit according to the manufacturer's instructions. Sequencing of the completed libraries took place using an Illumina NovaSeq 6000 S4 flow cell after they had been pooled to about 3.2 nM. The source study handled its data this way. The immunoSEQ Analyzer handled quality control and preprocessing of the raw data. The analysis was restricted to productive rearrangements, with each unique CDR3 amino acid sequence defining a clonotype. Repertoire clonality was estimated as the Gini-Simpson index, which was computed with the R package tcR. Gini indices were compared with Student's t test, and associations with tumor size change were assessed by Pearson correlation. TCRdb carries this immuneACCESS record with in-frame sequences only. Its versions omit some clonotypes, under half of them owing to an unresolved V gene in the studies checked, with the rest unexplained. For V, J and clone size, that table is used; D and trimming come from the DNA. In all, the sample holds about 14,000 clones, and over 70% of those were seen once. The ten largest clones capture roughly 2% of the sample.

The data derive from a study of neoadjuvant anti-PD-1 for oral cavity cancer (dated by TCRdb to about 2021). With respect to the entire study: Before undergoing curative-intent surgical resection, most patients got three to four biweekly nivolumab doses at 3 mg/kg. A fourth nivolumab dose was given around day 43 to patients without progression, and definitive surgical resection was performed in those patients on days 50-56. Under RECIST 1.1, a patient counted as a responder if showing complete response, partial response or stable disease, and as a non-responder if showing progression. The parent correlative cohort had eleven to twelve patients and a response rate of 30% to 35%.

The time point label corresponds to: after neoadjuvant nivolumab, at surgical resection. Patients had been newly diagnosed with stage II-IVA oral cavity squamous cell carcinoma, and no prior systemic or radiation treatment had been given to the patients. The cohort was made up of patients with locally advanced, HPV-negative oral cavity squamous cell carcinoma. No culture maintenance or expansion was done, as the peripheral blood mononuclear cells went straight to analysis. The samples were drawn from a longitudinal correlative study tied to a single-arm phase II trial testing neoadjuvant nivolumab in oral cavity squamous cell carcinoma. Subject-matched pre- and post-treatment PBMCs and tumors from three responders and three non-responders underwent genomic DNA-based TCRbeta sequencing. Peripheral blood mononuclear cells were collected before nivolumab treatment and were collected again after treatment, at the time of surgery. The Maxwell RSC DNA from Cells kit was used to isolate genomic DNA from PBMCs.

General study outcomes and caveats: Higher pretreatment blood TCRbeta clonality and lower post-treatment tumor TCRbeta clonality were correlated with higher pretreatment blood Treg/Th17 ratios. Only three patients per response group were included in the TCR analyses, and the authors called for validation in larger cohorts. Within PBMCs, T cell clonality (Gini index) was significantly higher in non-responders than responders after neoadjuvant nivolumab.

The receptor chain draws on TRBV19 and TRBJ1-4; confidence is insufficient to name the D gene. The receptor was isolated from a person between 35 and 79 years old with oral cavity squamous cell carcinoma. Sequenced material: PBMCs, taken after nivolumab (anti-PD-1) treatment. The CDR3 protein: CASSQFPTNEKLFF. The DNA sequence reads TGTGCCAGTTCCCAGTTCCCAACTAATGAAAAACTGTTTTTT.